The sequence of this T cell receptor beta chain was determined in a study of blood T cell repertoires in COVID-19 (dated by TCRdb to about 2020). With respect to the entire study: The collaborator samples originated in the United States, Italy and Spain and spanned the acute and convalescent phases of COVID-19. The samples were drawn from the first 160 participants of the ongoing ImmuneRACE study and from over a thousand subjects provided by 6 global collaborators. The prospective study material was composed of cDNA or gDNA derived from T cells, B-cell-depleted T cells, or PBMCs. The repertoires were made available in a free public database intended to serve as a resource for research on the immune response to SARS-CoV-2. Nearly every sample came with metadata listing a de-identified subject ID, COVID-19 status, age in years and sex. HLA class I and class II types, where available, came from metadata supplied by the sample provider rather than from assay-based typing. The dataset comprised deeply sampled blood TCRbeta repertoires from subjects exposed to, actively infected with, or recovered from COVID-19. What the research found in general, with its limitations: Clinical and demographic metadata were provided uncurated, with the amount varying by source and participant.

CDR1 and CDR2 are drawn from the germline V gene: SQVTM, ANQGSEA. The V and J ends are trimmed by 5 bases and 0 bases, leaving 8 bases between them. The CDR3 sequence holds 13 residues, the cysteine and phenylalanine included. Here the CDR3 DNA is all that survives: 39 bases in frame from base 1. Participants in the prospective study were enrolled through a virtual design, were aged roughly 18 to 90 years, and lived in roughly 24 United States geographic areas. In the prospective study, cohorts were assigned on the basis of participant-reported clinical history obtained from a screening survey and a study questionnaire. Recovered participants in ImmuneRACE Cohort 3 were defined as having two consecutive negative NP/OP PCR tests, clearance from a healthcare professional, or resolution of symptoms. In the prospective study, whole blood, serum and a nasopharyngeal or oropharyngeal swab were collected from each participant by mobile phlebotomists. Prospective study participants could optionally give additional blood draws and questionnaires over an approximately two-month period. Blood samples from the prospective study were shipped frozen or at room temperature prior to DNA extraction.

TCRbeta CDR3 regions were amplified from genomic DNA using the immunoSEQ Assay, a bias-controlled multiplex PCR. Under the source paper's analysis protocol: Within the assay, amplification of reference gene primers was used to estimate how many nucleated cells each sample contained. To quantify the absolute abundance of each unique TCRbeta CDR3 rearrangement, sequence reads were collapsed and filtered. Productive Simpson clonality was computed per sample as the square root of Simpson's diversity index over productive rearrangements. TCRdb provides this immuneACCESS table in a form limited to in-frame rearrangements. Some clones are lacking; in checked studies, under half of them reflect an unresolved V gene, and why the rest are absent is not known. The V and J calls and the clone size are those of that table, but D and trimming were determined from the DNA. The sample table holds about 290,000 clones, of which about nine tenths were seen once. 1.5% to 2% of the sample belongs to the ten largest clones.

As for this clone: Its antigen is not yet known. One base away there is no much larger clone; base qualities are not given.

The chain couples TRBV29-1 to TRBJ1-3; TRBD1 is a weak D gene call, 5 bases matching. This sequence was found in a woman between 40 and 50 years old who had recovered from COVID-19. The sample comprised PBMCs or T cells enriched from blood (not recorded which). This receptor has the CDR3 CSVQGFSGNTIYF. The base sequence is TGCAGCGTTCAGGGTTTCTCTGGAAACACCATATATTTT.